This T cell receptor (beta chain) came from a study of T cell changes during pregnancy in multiple sclerosis. Some clones are missing from TCRdb's copy, which holds only in-frame ones; the method was immunoSEQ multiplex PCR. The sample has tens of thousands of clones, roughly 89% seen once. This CDR3 has 13 residues. Between the trimmed V and J ends, which lost 5 bases and 6 bases, there was a span of 14 bases. Germline-derived CDR1 and CDR2 are SGHTA and FQGNSA. The clonotype originates from a female donor in good health, enrolled as a control in a pregnancy study. The chain combines TRBV7-2 with TRBJ2-7, with unresolved D. The starting material was peripheral blood, obtained after pregnancy. In nucleotides, the CDR3 is TGTGCCAGCAGCCCAGATACCTTTCGCGAGCAGTACTTC. Translated, it gives CASSPDTFREQYF.